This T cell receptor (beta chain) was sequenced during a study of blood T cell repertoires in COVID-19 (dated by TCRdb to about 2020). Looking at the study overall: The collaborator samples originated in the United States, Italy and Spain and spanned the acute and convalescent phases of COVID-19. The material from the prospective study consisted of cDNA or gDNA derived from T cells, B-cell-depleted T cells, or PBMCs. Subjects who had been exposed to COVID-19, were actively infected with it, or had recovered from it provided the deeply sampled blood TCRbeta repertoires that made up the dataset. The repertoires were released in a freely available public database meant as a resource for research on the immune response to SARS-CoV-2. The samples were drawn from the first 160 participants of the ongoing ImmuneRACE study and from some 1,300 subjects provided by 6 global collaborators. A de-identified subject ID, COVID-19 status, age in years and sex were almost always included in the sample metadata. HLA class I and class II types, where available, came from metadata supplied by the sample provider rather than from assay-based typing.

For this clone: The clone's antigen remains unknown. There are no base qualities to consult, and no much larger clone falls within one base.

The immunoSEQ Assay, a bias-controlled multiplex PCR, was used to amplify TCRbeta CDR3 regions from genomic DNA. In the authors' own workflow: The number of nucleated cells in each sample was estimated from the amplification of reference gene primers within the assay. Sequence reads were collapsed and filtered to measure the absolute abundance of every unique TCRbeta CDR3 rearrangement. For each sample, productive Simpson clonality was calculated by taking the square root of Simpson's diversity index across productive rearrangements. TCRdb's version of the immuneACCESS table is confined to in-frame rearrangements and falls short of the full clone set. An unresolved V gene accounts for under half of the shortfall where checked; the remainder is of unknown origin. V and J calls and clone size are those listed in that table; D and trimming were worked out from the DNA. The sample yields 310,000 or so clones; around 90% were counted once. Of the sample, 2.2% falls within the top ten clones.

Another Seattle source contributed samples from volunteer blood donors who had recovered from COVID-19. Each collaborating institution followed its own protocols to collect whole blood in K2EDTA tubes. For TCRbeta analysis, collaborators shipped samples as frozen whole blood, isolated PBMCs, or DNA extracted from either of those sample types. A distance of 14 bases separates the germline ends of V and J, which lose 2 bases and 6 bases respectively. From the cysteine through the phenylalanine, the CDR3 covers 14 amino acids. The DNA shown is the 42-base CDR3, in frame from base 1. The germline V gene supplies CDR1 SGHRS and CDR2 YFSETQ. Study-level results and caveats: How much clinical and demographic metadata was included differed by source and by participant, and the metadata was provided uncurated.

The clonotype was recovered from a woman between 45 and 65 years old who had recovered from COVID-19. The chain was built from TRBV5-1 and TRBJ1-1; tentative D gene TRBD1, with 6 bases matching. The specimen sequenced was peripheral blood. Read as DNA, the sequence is TGCGCCAGCAGCTTCATACAGGGAATCGCTGAAGCTTTCTTT. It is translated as CASSFIQGIAEAFF.